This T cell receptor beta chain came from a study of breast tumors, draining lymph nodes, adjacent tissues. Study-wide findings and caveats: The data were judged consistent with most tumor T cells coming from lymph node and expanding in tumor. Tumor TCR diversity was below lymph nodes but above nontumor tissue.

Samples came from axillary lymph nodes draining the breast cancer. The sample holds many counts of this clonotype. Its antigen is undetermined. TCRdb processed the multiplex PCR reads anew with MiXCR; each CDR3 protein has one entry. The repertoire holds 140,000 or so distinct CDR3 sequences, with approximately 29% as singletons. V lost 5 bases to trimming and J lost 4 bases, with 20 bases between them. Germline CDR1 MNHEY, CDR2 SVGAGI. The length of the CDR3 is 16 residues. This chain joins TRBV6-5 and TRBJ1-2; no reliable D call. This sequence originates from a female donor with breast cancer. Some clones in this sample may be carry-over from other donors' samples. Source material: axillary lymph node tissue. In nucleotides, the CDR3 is TGTGCCAGCAGTCGGACGCCTCTCCCGGGAAGCTATGGCTACACCTTC. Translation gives CASSRTPLPGSYGYTF.